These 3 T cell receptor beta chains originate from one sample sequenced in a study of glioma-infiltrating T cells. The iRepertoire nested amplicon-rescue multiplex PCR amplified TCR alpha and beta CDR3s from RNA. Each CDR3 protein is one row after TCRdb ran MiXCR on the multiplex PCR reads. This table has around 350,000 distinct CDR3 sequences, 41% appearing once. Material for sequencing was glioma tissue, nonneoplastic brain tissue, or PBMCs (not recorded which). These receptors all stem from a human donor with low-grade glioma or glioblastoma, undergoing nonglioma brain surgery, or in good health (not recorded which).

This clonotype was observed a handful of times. This CDR3 is CASRDPGTRTDTQYF. CDR3 sequence (DNA): TGTGCCAGCCGGGATCCGGGAACGCGCACAGATACGCAGTATTTT. V and J are TRBV28 and TRBJ2-3, with D tentatively TRBD2 (5 bases). CDR1 and CDR2 from the germline V gene are MDHEN and SYDVKM. Trimming removed 8 bases from V and 1 base from J, with 16 bases in between. The CDR3 covers 15 residues.

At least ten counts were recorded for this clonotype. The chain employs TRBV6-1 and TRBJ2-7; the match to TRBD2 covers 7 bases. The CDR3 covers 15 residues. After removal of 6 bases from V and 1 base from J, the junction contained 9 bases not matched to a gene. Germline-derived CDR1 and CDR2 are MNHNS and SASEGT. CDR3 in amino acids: CASRTSFGGSYEQYF. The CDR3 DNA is TGTGCCAGCAGGACTAGCTTTGGGGGGTCCTACGAGCAGTACTTC.

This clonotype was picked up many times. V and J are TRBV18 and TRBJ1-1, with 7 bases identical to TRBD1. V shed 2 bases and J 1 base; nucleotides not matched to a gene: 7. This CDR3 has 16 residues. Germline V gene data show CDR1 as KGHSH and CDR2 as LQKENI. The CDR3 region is CASSPDLRTGNTEAFF. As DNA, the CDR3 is TGTGCCAGCTCACCAGACTTGCGGACAGGGAACACTGAAGCTTTCTTT.